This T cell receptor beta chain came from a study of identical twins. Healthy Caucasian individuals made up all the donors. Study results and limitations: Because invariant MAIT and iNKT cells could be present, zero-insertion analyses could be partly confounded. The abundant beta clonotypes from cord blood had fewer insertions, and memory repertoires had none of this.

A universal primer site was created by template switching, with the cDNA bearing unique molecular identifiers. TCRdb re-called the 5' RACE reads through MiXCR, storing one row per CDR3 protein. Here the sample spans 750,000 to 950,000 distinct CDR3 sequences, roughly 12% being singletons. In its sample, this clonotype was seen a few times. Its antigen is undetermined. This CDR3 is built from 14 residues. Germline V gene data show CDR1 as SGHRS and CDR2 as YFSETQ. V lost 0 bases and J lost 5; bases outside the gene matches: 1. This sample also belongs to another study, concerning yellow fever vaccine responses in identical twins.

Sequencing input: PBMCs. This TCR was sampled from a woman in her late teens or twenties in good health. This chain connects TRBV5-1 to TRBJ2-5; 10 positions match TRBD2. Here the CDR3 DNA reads TGCGCCAGCAGCTTGGATAGCGGGGGGGAGACCCAGTACTTC. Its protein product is CASSLDSGGETQYF.